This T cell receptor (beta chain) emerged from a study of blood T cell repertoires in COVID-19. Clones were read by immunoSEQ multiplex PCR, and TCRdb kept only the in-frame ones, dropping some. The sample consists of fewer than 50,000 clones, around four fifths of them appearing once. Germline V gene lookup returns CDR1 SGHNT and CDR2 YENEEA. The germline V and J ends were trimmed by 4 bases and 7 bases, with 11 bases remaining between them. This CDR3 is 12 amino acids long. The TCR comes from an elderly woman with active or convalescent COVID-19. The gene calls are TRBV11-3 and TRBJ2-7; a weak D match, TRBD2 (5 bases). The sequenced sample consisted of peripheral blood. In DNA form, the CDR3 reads TGTGCCAGCAGCTCGGTCCGGGGAGAGCAGTACTTC. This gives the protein CASSSVRGEQYF.